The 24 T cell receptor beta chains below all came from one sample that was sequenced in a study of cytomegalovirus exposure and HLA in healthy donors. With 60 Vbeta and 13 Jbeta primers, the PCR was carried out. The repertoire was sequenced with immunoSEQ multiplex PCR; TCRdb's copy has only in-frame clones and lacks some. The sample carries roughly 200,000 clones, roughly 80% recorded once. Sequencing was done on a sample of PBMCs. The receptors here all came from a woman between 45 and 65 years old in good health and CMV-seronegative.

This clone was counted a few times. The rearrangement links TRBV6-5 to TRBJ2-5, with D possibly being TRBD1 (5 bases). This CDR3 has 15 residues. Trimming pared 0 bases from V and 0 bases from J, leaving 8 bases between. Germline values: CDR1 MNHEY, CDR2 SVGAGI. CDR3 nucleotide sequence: TGTGCCAGCAGTTACTCCCTCAGGGACCAAGAGACCCAGTACTTC. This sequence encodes CASSYSLRDQETQYF.

Here the CDR3 DNA reads TGCGCCAGCAGCCAGGAACCGGGACTCCATACCTCCCAGTACTTC. Protein: CASSQEPGLHTSQYF. This chain connects TRBV4-3 to TRBJ2-7; D is possibly TRBD2 (6 bases). The length of the CDR3 is 15 residues. The V gene's germline CDR1 is LGHNA and CDR2 YSLEER. V was shortened by 3 bases and J by 10 bases, with 22 bases between the two germline ends.

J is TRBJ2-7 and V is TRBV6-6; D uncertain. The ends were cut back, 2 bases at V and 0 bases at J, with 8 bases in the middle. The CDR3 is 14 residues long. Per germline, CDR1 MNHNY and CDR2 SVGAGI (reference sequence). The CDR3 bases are TGTGCCAGCAGTTACGTTGGCAGCTCCTACGAGCAGTACTTC. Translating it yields CASSYVGSSYEQYF.

The CDR3 protein is CASSTYNEQFF. DNA for the CDR3: TGTGCCAGCAGCACATACAATGAGCAGTTCTTC. This chain links TRBV5-6 with TRBJ2-1; no clear D. Germline lookup yields CDR1 SGHDT and CDR2 YYEEEE. The V end was cut by 4 bases, the J end by 4 bases, with 3 bases between. This CDR3 region has 11 residues.

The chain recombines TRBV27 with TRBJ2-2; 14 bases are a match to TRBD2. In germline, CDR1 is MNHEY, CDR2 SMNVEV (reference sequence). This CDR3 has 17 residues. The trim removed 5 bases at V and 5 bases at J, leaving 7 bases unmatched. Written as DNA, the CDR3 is TGTGCCAGCAGTGCGACTAGCGGGAGGGCGCGGACCGGGGAGCTGTTTTTT. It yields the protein CASSATSGRARTGELFF.

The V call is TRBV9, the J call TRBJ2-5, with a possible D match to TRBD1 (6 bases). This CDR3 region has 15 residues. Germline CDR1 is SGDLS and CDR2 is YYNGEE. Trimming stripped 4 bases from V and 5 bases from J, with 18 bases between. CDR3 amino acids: CASSREQGRAETQYF. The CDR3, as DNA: TGTGCCAGCAGCCGCGAGCAGGGGCGGGCGGAGACCCAGTACTTC.

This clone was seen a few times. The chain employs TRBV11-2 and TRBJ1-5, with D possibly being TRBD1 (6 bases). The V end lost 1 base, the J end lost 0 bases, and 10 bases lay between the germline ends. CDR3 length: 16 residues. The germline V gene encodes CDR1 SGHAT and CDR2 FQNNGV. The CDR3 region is CASSLAQGYSNQPQHF. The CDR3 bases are TGTGCCAGCAGCTTAGCCCAGGGGTATAGCAATCAGCCCCAGCATTTT.

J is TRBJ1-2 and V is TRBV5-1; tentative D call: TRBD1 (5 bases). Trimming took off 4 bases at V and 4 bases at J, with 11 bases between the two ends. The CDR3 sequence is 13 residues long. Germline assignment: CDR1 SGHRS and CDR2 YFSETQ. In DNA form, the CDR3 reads TGCGCCAGCAGCGGCTGGGGGGGCTATGGCTACACCTTC. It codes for CASSGWGGYGYTF.

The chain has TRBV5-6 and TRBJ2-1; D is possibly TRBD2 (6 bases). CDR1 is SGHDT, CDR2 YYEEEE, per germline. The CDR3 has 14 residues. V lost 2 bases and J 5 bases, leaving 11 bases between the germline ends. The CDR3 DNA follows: TGTGCCAGCAGCTTTATGACTAGGAACAATGAGCAGTTCTTC. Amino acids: CASSFMTRNNEQFF.

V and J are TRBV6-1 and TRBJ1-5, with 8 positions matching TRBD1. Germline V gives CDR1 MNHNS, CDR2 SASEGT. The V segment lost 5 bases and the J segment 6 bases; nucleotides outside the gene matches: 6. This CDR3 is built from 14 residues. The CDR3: CASSTGGAVQPQHF. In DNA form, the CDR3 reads TGTGCCAGCAGTACAGGGGGGGCCGTTCAGCCCCAGCATTTT.

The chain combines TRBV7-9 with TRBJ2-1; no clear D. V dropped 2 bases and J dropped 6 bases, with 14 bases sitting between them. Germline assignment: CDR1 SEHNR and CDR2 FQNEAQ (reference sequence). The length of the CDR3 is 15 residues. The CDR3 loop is CASSLISLIGNEQFF. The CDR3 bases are TGTGCCAGCAGCTTAATCTCCCTAATCGGCAATGAGCAGTTCTTC. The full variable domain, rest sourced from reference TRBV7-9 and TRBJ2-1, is DTGVSQNPRHKITKRGQNVTFRCDPISEHNRLYWYRQTLGQGPEFLTYFQNEAQLEKSRLLSDRFSAERPKGSFSTLEIQRTEQGDSAMYLCASSLISLIGNEQFFGPGTRLTVL.

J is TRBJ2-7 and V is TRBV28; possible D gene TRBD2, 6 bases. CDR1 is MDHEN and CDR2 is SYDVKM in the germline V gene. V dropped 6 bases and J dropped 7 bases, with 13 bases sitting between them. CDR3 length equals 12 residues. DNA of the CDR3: TGTGCCAGCAGCCCGCTCGGGGGAGAGCAGTACTTC. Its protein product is CASSPLGGEQYF.

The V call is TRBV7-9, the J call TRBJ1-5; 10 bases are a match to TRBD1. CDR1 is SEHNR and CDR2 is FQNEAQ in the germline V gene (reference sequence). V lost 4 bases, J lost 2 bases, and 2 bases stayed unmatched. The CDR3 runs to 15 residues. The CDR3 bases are TGTGCCAGCAGCTGGGGGACAGGGGGCAATCAGCCCCAGCATTTT. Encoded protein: CASSWGTGGNQPQHF.

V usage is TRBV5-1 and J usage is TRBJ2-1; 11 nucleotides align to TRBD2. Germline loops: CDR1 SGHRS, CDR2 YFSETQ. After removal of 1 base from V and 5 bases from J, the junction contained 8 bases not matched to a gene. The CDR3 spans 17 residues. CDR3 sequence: CASSLSPLAGENNEQFF. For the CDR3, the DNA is TGCGCCAGCAGCTTGTCGCCACTAGCGGGGGAGAACAATGAGCAGTTCTTC. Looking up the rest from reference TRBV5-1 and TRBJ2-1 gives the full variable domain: KAGVTQTPRYLIKTRGQQVTLSCSPISGHRSVSWYQQTPGQGLQFLFEYFSETQRNKGNFPGRFSGRQFSNSRSEMNVSTLELGDSALYLCASSLSPLAGENNEQFFGPGTRLTVL.

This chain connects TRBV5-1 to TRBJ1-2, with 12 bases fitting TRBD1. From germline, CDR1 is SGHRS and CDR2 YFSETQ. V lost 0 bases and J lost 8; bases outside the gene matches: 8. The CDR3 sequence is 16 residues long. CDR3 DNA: TGCGCCAGCAGCTTGGGGGACAGGGGGCGCCCCGACGGCTACACCTTC. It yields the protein CASSLGDRGRPDGYTF.

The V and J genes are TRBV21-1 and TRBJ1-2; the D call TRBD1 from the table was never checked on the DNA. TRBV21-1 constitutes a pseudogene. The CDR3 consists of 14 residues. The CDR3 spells CASSKFTANYGYTF. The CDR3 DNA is TGTGCCAGCAGCAAATTCACAGCCAACTATGGCTACACCTTC.

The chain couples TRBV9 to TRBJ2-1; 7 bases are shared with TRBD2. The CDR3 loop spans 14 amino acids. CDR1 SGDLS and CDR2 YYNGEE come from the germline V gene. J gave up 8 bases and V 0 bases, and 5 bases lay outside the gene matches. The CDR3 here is CASSVGGGSDEQFF. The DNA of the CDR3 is TGTGCCAGCAGCGTAGGGGGGGGGAGCGATGAGCAGTTCTTC.

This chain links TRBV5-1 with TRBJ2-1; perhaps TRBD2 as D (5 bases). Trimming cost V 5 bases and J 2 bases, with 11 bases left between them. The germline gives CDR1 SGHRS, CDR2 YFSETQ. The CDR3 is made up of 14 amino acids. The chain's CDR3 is CASSRLAAYNEQFF. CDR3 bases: TGCGCCAGCAGTAGGCTAGCTGCCTACAATGAGCAGTTCTTC.

CDR3 bases: TGTGCCAGCAGCGTAGCGGGGATGGCTAACTATGGCTACACCTTC. Translating it yields CASSVAGMANYGYTF. The chain has TRBV9 and TRBJ1-2, with unresolved D. The ends were cut back, 0 bases at V and 0 bases at J, with 9 bases in the middle. CDR1 is SGDLS, CDR2 YYNGEE, per germline. The CDR3 totals 15 residues.

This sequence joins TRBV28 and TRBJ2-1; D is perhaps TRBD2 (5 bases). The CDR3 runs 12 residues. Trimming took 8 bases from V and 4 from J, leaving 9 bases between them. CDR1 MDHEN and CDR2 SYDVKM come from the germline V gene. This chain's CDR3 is CASGERYNEQFF. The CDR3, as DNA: TGTGCCAGCGGGGAGCGATACAATGAGCAGTTCTTC.

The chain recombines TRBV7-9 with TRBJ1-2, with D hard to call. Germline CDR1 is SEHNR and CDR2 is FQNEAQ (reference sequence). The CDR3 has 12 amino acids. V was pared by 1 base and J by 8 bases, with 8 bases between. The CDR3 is CASSLEEGGYTF. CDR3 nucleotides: TGTGCCAGCAGCTTAGAGGAGGGAGGCTACACCTTC.

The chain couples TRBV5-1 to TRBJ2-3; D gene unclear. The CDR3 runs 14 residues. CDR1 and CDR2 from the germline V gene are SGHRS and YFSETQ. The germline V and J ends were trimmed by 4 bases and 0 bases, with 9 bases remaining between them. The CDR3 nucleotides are TGCGCCAGCAGCAGCACCGGGAGCACAGATACGCAGTATTTT. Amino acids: CASSSTGSTDTQYF.

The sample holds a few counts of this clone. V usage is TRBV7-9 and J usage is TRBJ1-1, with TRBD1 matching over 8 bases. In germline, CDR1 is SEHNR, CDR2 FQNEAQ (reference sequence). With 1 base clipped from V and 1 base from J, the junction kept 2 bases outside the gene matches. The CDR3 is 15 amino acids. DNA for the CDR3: TGTGCCAGCAGCTTAGGTGGGACAGGGAACACTGAAGCTTTCTTT. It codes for CASSLGGTGNTEAFF.

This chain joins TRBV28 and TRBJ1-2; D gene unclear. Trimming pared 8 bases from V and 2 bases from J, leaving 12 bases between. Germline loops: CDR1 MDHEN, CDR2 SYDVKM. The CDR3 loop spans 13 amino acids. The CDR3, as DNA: TGTGCCAGCGAGATGAGGGTAAACTATGGCTACACCTTC. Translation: CASEMRVNYGYTF.